This T cell receptor beta chain stems from a study of T-cell memory formation after mild COVID-19. Findings and limits, study-wide: CD4+ clones that contracted lay mainly in CM and EM; CD8+ ones lay in EMRA.

This clonotype has a handful of counts. Antigen unknown. TCRdb redid the calling of the 5' RACE reads with MiXCR, one entry per CDR3 protein. The top ten hold 12% to 15% of the sample, which has approximately 150,000 distinct CDR3 sequences, about 14% seen once. Germline CDR1 LGHNA, CDR2 YNFKEQ. This CDR3 contains 15 residues. V was shortened by 4 bases and J by 1 base, with 14 bases between the two germline ends. Sequencing input: PBMCs or a T cell subset sorted from them (not recorded which). The receptor was derived from an adult woman who had mild COVID-19 (a few samples of this study predate the infection). Cell type and time point are not known. This sequence joins TRBV4-2 and TRBJ2-7, with a tentative D call TRBD1 (6 bases). The DNA for the CDR3 is TGTGCCAGCAGCCCCACCCCAACAGGGTCCTACGAGCAGTACTTC. Translating gives CASSPTPTGSYEQYF.